What follows are 28 T cell receptor beta chains derived from one specimen sequenced in a study of T cell responses to AZD1222 COVID-19 vaccine. Here immunoSEQ multiplex PCR was the method, and the copy in TCRdb shows in-frame clones only, minus some. Altogether some 61,000 clones are present, approximately 84% being singletons, with the ten largest covering 15% to 20%. Source: peripheral blood, taken on day 0 of AZD1222 vaccination. The receptors were gathered from an adult in good health.

As regards this clone: Compared with germline, one end of the junction differs, possibly owing to a read error. The V gene is TRBV5-1, the J gene TRBJ2-7, with TRBD2 matching over 8 bases. The CDR3 sequence is 16 residues long. Germline V CDR1 and CDR2: SGHRS, YFSETQ. The CDR3 coding sequence is TGCGCTAGCACTGAAGGACTAGCTAACATTTACTACGAGCAGTACTTC. It encodes CASTEGLANIYYEQYF.

The chain employs TRBV7-9 and TRBJ1-4; unclear D gene. Germline loops: CDR1 SEHNR, CDR2 FQNEAQ (reference sequence). V was pared by 6 bases and J by 8 bases, with 19 bases between. The CDR3 runs 15 residues. CDR3 nucleotide sequence: TGTGCCAGCAGTCGCCCGGGCCTGTTAGGGGAAAAACTGTTTTTT. This sequence encodes CASSRPGLLGEKLFF.

The chain carries TRBV2 and TRBJ2-7, with D possibly being TRBD2 (5 bases). This CDR3 has 16 amino acids. Looked up from germline, CDR1 is SNHLY and CDR2 is FYNNEI. V shed 1 base and J shed 2 bases, with 15 bases lying between them. The CDR3 loop reads CASSEVGAEFPYEQYF. The CDR3 bases are TGTGCCAGCAGTGAAGTCGGAGCGGAGTTTCCCTACGAGCAGTACTTC.

The chain has TRBV7-6 and TRBJ2-2; TRBD1 matches at 8 bases. Per germline, CDR1 SGHVS and CDR2 FNYEAQ. The V gene end was trimmed by 5 bases and the J gene end by 3 bases; junction bases not matched to a gene: 5. The CDR3 is 15 residues long. CDR3 residues: CASSRTGIDTGELFF. The CDR3 nucleotides read TGTGCCAGCAGCCGGACAGGGATCGACACCGGGGAGCTGTTTTTT. Supplemented by reference TRBV7-6 and TRBJ2-2, the full variable domain reads GAGVSQSPRYKVTKRGQDVALRCDPISGHVSLYWYRQALGQGPEFLTYFNYEAQQDKSGLPNDRFSAERPEGSISTLTIQRTEQRDSAMYRCASSRTGIDTGELFFGEGSRLTVL.

The chain joins TRBV6-5 to TRBJ2-7, with a possible D match to TRBD1 (6 bases). Trimming pared 6 bases from V and 3 bases from J, leaving 15 bases between. The CDR3 contains 14 residues. Germline V lookup: CDR1 MNHEY, CDR2 SVGAGI. CDR3 sequence: CASSSRDIYYEQYF. As DNA, the CDR3 is TGTGCCAGCAGCTCCCGGGACATCTACTACGAGCAGTACTTC.

The sample holds a few counts of this clone. J is TRBJ2-2 and V is TRBV30; a possible D gene is TRBD1 (6 bases). Germline CDR1 GTSNPN, CDR2 SVGIG (reference sequence). This CDR3 is built from 13 residues. The V gene lost 7 bases and the J gene lost 4 bases, with 13 bases spanning the gap. CDR3 sequence reads: CASQQGGTGELFF. In nucleotides, the CDR3 is TGTGCCTCCCAACAGGGTGGCACCGGGGAGCTGTTTTTT. The whole variable domain, remainder taken from reference TRBV30 and TRBJ2-2, is SQTIHQWPATLVQPVGSPLSLECTVEGTSNPNLYWYRQAAGRGLQLLFYSVGIGQISSEVPQNLSASRPQDRQFILSSKKLLLSDSGFYLCASQQGGTGELFFGEGSRLTVL.

The V and J genes are TRBV5-1 and TRBJ2-2; D possibly uses TRBD1 or TRBD2 (5 bases each). The germline V and J ends were trimmed by 2 bases and 4 bases, with 9 bases remaining between them. CDR1 SGHRS and CDR2 YFSETQ come from the germline V gene. The CDR3 extends over 14 amino acids. CDR3 DNA sequence: TGCGCCAGCAGCTTCGAGGGGCCCACCGGGGAGCTGTTTTTT. Its protein is CASSFEGPTGELFF.

The chain employs TRBV10-3 and TRBJ1-5; 8 nucleotides match TRBD1. V shed 4 bases and J 7 bases; nucleotides not matched to a gene: 6. The CDR3 totals 14 residues. From germline, CDR1 is ENHRY and CDR2 SYGVKD. This CDR3 is CAISAQGEGQPQHF. The DNA for the CDR3 is TGTGCCATCAGTGCACAGGGGGAAGGACAGCCCCAGCATTTT.

This clone was detected only a few times. This CDR3 is CASSIEGPPGGSNQPQHF. CDR3 coding DNA: TGTGCCAGTAGTATAGAGGGACCACCAGGGGGCAGCAATCAGCCCCAGCATTTT. The chain uses TRBV19 and TRBJ1-5, with 8 bases matching TRBD1. Trimming removed 0 bases from V and 1 base from J; junction bases left unmatched: 8. This CDR3 comprises 18 residues. CDR1 is LNHDA and CDR2 is SQIVND in the germline V gene (reference sequence).

The rearrangement uses TRBV7-2 and TRBJ1-3, with 7 bases that match TRBD1. The CDR3 runs 15 residues. V shed 5 bases and J 0 bases; nucleotides not matched to a gene: 4. Germline V lookup: CDR1 SGHTA, CDR2 FQGNSA. CDR3 DNA sequence: TGTGCCAGCAGCCCCAGACAGGGCTCTGGAAACACCATATATTTT. It encodes CASSPRQGSGNTIYF.

This CDR3 is CASSHPGLGTEAFF. CDR3 nucleotide sequence: TGTGCCAGCAGTCATCCGGGGTTGGGCACTGAAGCTTTCTTT. The rearrangement uses TRBV11-2 and TRBJ1-1; unclear D gene. V was clipped by 6 bases and J by 4 bases, with 15 bases between them. Per the germline V gene, CDR1 is SGHAT and CDR2 is FQNNGV. The CDR3 has 14 residues.

The V and J genes are TRBV27 and TRBJ2-7; a possible D gene is TRBD1 (6 bases). The CDR3 consists of 14 residues. Between the trimmed V and J ends, which lost 6 bases and 7 bases, there was a span of 19 bases. Germline lookup yields CDR1 MNHEY and CDR2 SMNVEV (reference sequence). The CDR3 is CASRKRQQGSEQYF. In DNA, the CDR3 is TGTGCCAGCAGGAAACGCCAACAGGGCTCAGAGCAGTACTTC.

The chain carries TRBV20-1 and TRBJ2-3; no reliable D call. The CDR3 has 11 amino acids. V shed 7 bases and J shed 2 bases, with 7 bases lying between them. Looked up from germline, CDR1 is DFQATT and CDR2 is SNEGSKA (reference sequence). CDR3 in amino acids: CSVTYTDTQYF. The CDR3, as DNA: TGCAGTGTTACATACACAGATACGCAGTATTTT.

The rearrangement joins TRBV6-4 to TRBJ2-7, with 13 bases aligning to TRBD2. The CDR3 consists of 15 residues. Germline V lookup: CDR1 MRHNA, CDR2 SNTAGT. V was clipped by 3 bases and J by 5 bases; unmatched bases: 4. The CDR3 protein is CASSETSGGIHEQYF. As DNA, the CDR3 is TGTGCCAGCAGTGAGACTAGCGGGGGGATCCACGAGCAGTACTTC.

The rearrangement links TRBV5-1 to TRBJ1-4, with TRBD1 matching 10 bases. In germline, CDR1 is SGHRS, CDR2 YFSETQ. The CDR3 extends over 15 amino acids. Trimming removed 0 bases from V and 7 bases from J; junction bases left unmatched: 3. The CDR3 is CASSLETGGGEKLFF. Here the CDR3 DNA reads TGCGCCAGCAGCTTGGAGACAGGGGGCGGTGAAAAACTGTTTTTT.

This clone was recorded once. The V and J genes are TRBV19 and TRBJ1-5; the match to TRBD1 covers 9 bases. Germline loops: CDR1 LNHDA, CDR2 SQIVND (reference sequence). V lost 6 bases and J lost 6; bases outside the gene matches: 6. The CDR3 is 14 residues long. The CDR3 is CASRRQGDGQPQHF. CDR3 bases: TGTGCCAGTAGGCGACAGGGGGATGGTCAGCCCCAGCATTTT.

The chain recombines TRBV30 with TRBJ2-5; D is perhaps TRBD1 or TRBD2 (6 bases each). Germline V lookup: CDR1 GTSNPN, CDR2 SVGIG (reference sequence). V was pared by 1 base and J by 5 bases, with 23 bases between. This CDR3 comprises 17 residues. This CDR3 is CAWSGPVLRGRWETQYF. Here the CDR3 DNA reads TGTGCCTGGAGTGGGCCCGTTCTACGGGGGCGATGGGAGACCCAGTACTTC.

V is TRBV2 and J is TRBJ1-1, with 7 positions matching TRBD1. The V gene end was trimmed by 5 bases and the J gene end by 6 bases; junction bases not matched to a gene: 9. This CDR3 is built from 14 residues. Germline loops: CDR1 SNHLY, CDR2 FYNNEI. The CDR3: CASSTVAGGSEAFF. The CDR3, as DNA: TGTGCCAGCAGTACGGTAGCAGGGGGGTCTGAAGCTTTCTTT.

This rearrangement joins TRBV5-1 to TRBJ2-7, with 7 bases fitting TRBD2. This CDR3 is built from 14 residues. Germline CDR1 SGHRS, CDR2 YFSETQ. Trimming cost V 2 bases and J 3 bases; bases outside gene matches: 5. The CDR3 sequence is CASSFDGGSYEQYF. For the CDR3, the DNA is TGCGCCAGCAGCTTTGATGGCGGGAGCTACGAGCAGTACTTC.

The rearrangement uses TRBV19 and TRBJ1-2, with a tentative D call TRBD1 (6 bases). CDR1 is LNHDA, CDR2 SQIVND, per germline (reference sequence). There are 13 residues in the CDR3. V gave up 5 bases and J gave up 5 bases, with 12 bases separating them. CDR3 in amino acids: CASSQDRSYGYTF. The CDR3 DNA sequence: TGTGCCAGTAGTCAGGACAGATCATATGGCTACACCTTC.

The rearrangement joins TRBV4-2 to TRBJ1-2; 7 bases line up with TRBD1. With V trimmed by 0 bases and J by 4 bases, 5 bases remained unmatched. This CDR3 has 15 amino acids. Germline V gene data show CDR1 as LGHNA and CDR2 as YNFKEQ. This CDR3 reads CASSQEGQILYGYTF. DNA of the CDR3: TGTGCCAGCAGCCAAGAGGGACAGATCCTCTATGGCTACACCTTC.

This chain connects TRBV18 to TRBJ1-2, with D uncertain. The CDR3 extends over 15 amino acids. Germline V gene sequence: CDR1 KGHSH, CDR2 LQKENI. V lost 3 bases and J lost 2, with 13 bases in between. CDR3 bases: TGTGCCAGCTCACCTTCGGGCAGATCAAACTATGGCTACACCTTC. Protein sequence: CASSPSGRSNYGYTF. The complete variable domain, with remaining parts taken from reference TRBV18 and TRBJ1-2, reads NAGVMQNPRHLVRRRGQEARLRCSPMKGHSHVYWYRQLPEEGLKFMVYLQKENIIDESGMPKERFSAEFPKEGPSILRIQQVVRGDSAAYFCASSPSGRSNYGYTFGSGTRLTVV.

The CDR3 protein is CASSLAPTGYSNQPQHF. The DNA of the CDR3 is TGTGCCAGCAGCTTAGCTCCAACAGGGTATAGCAATCAGCCCCAGCATTTT. This rearrangement joins TRBV7-2 to TRBJ1-5; perhaps TRBD1 as D (6 bases). The CDR3 length is 17 residues. CDR1 and CDR2 (germline): SGHTA, FQGNSA. The V end was cut by 0 bases, the J end by 0 bases, with 12 bases between.

CDR3 region: CATSDSGTGVTDTQYF. The CDR3 DNA reads TGTGCCACCAGTGATTCCGGGACAGGAGTCACAGATACGCAGTATTTT. The chain recombines TRBV24-1 with TRBJ2-3, with 8 nucleotides matching TRBD1. Germline V gene data show CDR1 as KGHDR and CDR2 as SFDVKD. After removal of 2 bases from V and 2 bases from J, the junction contained 5 bases not matched to a gene. The CDR3 extends over 16 amino acids.

This chain uses TRBV19 with TRBJ1-1, with 9 bases that match TRBD1. Germline lookup yields CDR1 LNHDA and CDR2 SQIVND (reference sequence). V lost 6 bases to trimming and J lost 11 bases; unmatched junction nucleotides: 4. The CDR3 loop spans 11 amino acids. CDR3 bases: TGTGCCAGTAGAGACAGGGGGACGGCTTTCTTT. It translates to CASRDRGTAFF.

The V gene is TRBV7-3, the J gene TRBJ2-3; D ambiguous. The CDR3 runs 14 residues. CDR1 SGHTA and CDR2 FQGTGA come from the germline V gene. V was cut by 1 base and J by 6 bases, with 11 bases left in between. CDR3 in amino acids: CASSLNSHRDTQYF. The DNA of the CDR3 is TGTGCCAGCAGCTTAAATAGTCATCGGGATACGCAGTATTTT. The full variable domain, its missing parts supplied by reference TRBV7-3 and TRBJ2-3, is GAGVSQTPSNKVTEKGKYVELRCDPISGHTALYWYRQSLGQGPEFLIYFQGTGAADDSGLPNDRFFAVRPEGSVSTLKIQRTERGDSAVYLCASSLNSHRDTQYFGPGTRLTVL.

J is TRBJ1-5 and V is TRBV5-1; D is unresolved. V dropped 1 base and J dropped 4 bases, with 9 bases sitting between them. This CDR3 comprises 14 residues. Germline-derived CDR1 and CDR2 are SGHRS and YFSETQ. CDR3 in DNA: TGCGCCAGCAGCTTGAGCAGCCCTAATCAGCCCCAGCATTTT. Its translation is CASSLSSPNQPQHF.

The chain recombines TRBV4-3 with TRBJ1-4; 7 nucleotides match TRBD1. The length of the CDR3 is 14 residues. The ends lost 1 base at V and 8 bases at J; junction bases unmatched: 4. Germline CDR1 is LGHNA and CDR2 is YSLEER. The CDR3 loop is CASSQGQGGEKLFF. CDR3 nucleotides: TGCGCCAGCAGCCAAGGCCAGGGGGGCGAAAAACTGTTTTTT.